This T cell receptor beta chain was identified during a study of shared clonotypes between healthy human individuals. Study-wide context: Three CD4 naive, three CD4 memory, two CD8 naive and one CD8 memory plate were used per donor.

Genomic DNA per cell subset filled all wells of several immunoSEQ plates. This table comes from immunoSEQ multiplex PCR, and its TCRdb copy is limited to in-frame clones, with some not included. The data show around 2.1 million clones, with approximately 94% seen just once and about 1.8% held by the top ten. V lost 6 bases and J lost 5; bases outside the gene matches: 14. CDR1 is MDHEN and CDR2 is SYDVKM in the germline V gene. The CDR3 has 16 residues. Terminally differentiated effector memory CD45RA+ cells were excluded by CCR7 positive selection of CD45RO-negative cells. About this clone itself: The sample holds other DNA sequences that translate to the same CDR3.

The chain links TRBV28 to TRBJ2-7; 9 nucleotides match TRBD1. This TCR came from a man younger than 30 in good health. Some clones in this sample may be carry-over from other donors' samples. Sequencing input: naive CD8+ T cells from PBMCs. The CDR3 region has the DNA TGTGCCAGCAGCCTACCTCCGGGACAGGGAGGACACGAGCAGTACTTC. Protein sequence: CASSLPPGQGGHEQYF. Variable domain in full (rest from reference TRBV28 and TRBJ2-7): DVKVTQSSRYLVKRTGEKVFLECVQDMDHENMFWYRQDPGLGLRLIYFSYDVKMKEKGDIPEGYSVSREKKERFSLILESASTNQTSMYLCASSLPPGQGGHEQYFGPGTRLTVT.